The entry below gives a single T cell receptor beta chain sequence along with its context. Its cognate antigen is unknown. CDR3 length: 14 residues. The ends were cut back, 5 bases at V and 2 bases at J, with 13 bases in the middle. These data belong to a study of blood T cells in healthy people across ages. Points from the study as a whole: Age showed a roughly linear inverse relationship with TCR beta diversity per million T cells. Diversity figures derived from one million T cells were judged to underestimate the true value.

For the second PCR, which ran for roughly 6 to 12 cycles, a sample-barcoded 5' primer and a J-beta primer mix were used. TCRdb reprocessed the 5' RACE reads with MiXCR, giving one entry per CDR3 protein. In the table there are about 1.4 million distinct CDR3 sequences, approximately 59% of which are singletons. Isolated PBMCs totaled at least 6.5 million in each sample. Samples each had at least 5.5 micrograms of total RNA extracted. Source material: blood. The receptor's source is a man aged 18 to 35 in good health. This rearrangement joins TRBV12-3 or TRBV12-4 to TRBJ2-7; the D gene could be TRBD1 or TRBD2 (5 bases each). As DNA, the CDR3 is TGTGCCAGCAGTGGAAACATGGGGGCCTACGAGCAGTACTTC. This translates into CASSGNMGAYEQYF.